This T cell receptor (beta chain) was captured in a study of blood T cell repertoires in COVID-19. As for the study in general: Acute and convalescent COVID-19 samples came from the United States, Italy and Spain. In each case, the material was cDNA or gDNA derived from T cells, B-cell-depleted T cells, or PBMCs.

Authors' processing steps: Scientists estimated how many nucleated cells there were by amplifying reference gene primers. Clones were read by immunoSEQ multiplex PCR, and TCRdb kept only the in-frame ones, dropping some. That table supplies the V and J calls and clone size; D and trimming were determined from the DNA. The table has about 37,000 clones, roughly 89% seen once. The CDR3 is 15 residues long. Losses at the gene ends were 2 bases for V and 4 bases for J; bases not matched to a gene: 8. Per the germline V gene, CDR1 is SGHTS and CDR2 is YDEGEE. Sequences were obtained from peripheral blood. The sequence derives from a human donor in a cohort sampled during active COVID-19. The chain carries TRBV5-8 and TRBJ2-7; 8 positions agree with TRBD1. The CDR3 region has the DNA TGTGCCAGCAGCTTTGGAGCGGACAGGGCGTACGAGCAGTACTTC. It yields the protein CASSFGADRAYEQYF.